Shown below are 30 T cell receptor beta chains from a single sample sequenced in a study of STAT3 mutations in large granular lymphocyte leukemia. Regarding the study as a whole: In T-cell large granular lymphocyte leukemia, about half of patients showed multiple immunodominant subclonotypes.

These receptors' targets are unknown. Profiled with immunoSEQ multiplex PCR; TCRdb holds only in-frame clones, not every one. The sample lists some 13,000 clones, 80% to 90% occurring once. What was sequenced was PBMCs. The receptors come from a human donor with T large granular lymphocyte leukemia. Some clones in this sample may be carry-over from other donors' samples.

The CDR3 loop reads CASSPRTLHTEAFF. In nucleotides, the CDR3 is TGTGCCAGCAGCCCACGGACTCTCCACACTGAAGCTTTCTTT. The chain uses TRBV9 and TRBJ1-1; D not resolved. CDR1 is SGDLS, CDR2 YYNGEE, per germline. Trimming cost V 4 bases and J 3 bases, with 13 bases left between them. The CDR3 is 14 residues long. The full variable domain, with the rest looked up from reference TRBV9 and TRBJ1-1, is DSGVTQTPKHLITATGQRVTLRCSPRSGDLSVYWYQQSLDQGLQFLIQYYNGEERAKGNILERFSAQQFPDLHSELNLSSLELGDSALYFCASSPRTLHTEAFFGQGTRLTVV.

The CDR3 sequence: CASSFLTGNSNQPQHF. DNA of the CDR3: TGTGCCAGCAGTTTCTTGACAGGGAATAGCAATCAGCCCCAGCATTTT. This chain uses TRBV27 with TRBJ1-5; 7 bases align to TRBD1. The CDR3 spans 16 residues. J gave up 0 bases and V 3 bases, and 5 bases lay outside the gene matches. Germline CDR1 MNHEY, CDR2 SMNVEV (reference sequence).

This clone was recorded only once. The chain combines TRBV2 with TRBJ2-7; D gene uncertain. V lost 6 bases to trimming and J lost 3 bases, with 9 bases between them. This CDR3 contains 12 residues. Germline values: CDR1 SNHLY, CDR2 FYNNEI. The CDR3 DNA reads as TGTGCCAGCAGAAAGGGCGGCTACGAGCAGTACGTC. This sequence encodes CASRKGGYEQYV.

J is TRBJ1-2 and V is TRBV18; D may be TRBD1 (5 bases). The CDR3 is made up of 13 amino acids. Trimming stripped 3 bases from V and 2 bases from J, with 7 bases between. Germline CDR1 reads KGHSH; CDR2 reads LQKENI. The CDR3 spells CASSPDKNYGYTF. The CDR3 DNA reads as TGTGCCAGCTCACCGGACAAAAACTATGGCTACACCTTC.

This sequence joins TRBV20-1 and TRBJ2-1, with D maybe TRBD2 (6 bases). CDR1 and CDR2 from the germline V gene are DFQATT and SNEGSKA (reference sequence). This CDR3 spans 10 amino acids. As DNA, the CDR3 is TGCAGCGGCCGGGGGAATGAGCAGTTCTTC. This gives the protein CSGRGNEQFF.

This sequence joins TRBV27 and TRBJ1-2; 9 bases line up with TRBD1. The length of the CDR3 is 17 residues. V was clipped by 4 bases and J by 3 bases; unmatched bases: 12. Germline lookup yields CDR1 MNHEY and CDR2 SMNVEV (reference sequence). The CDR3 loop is CASSSLGTGRDYYGYTF. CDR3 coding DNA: TGTGCCAGCAGTTCATTAGGGACAGGGAGGGACTACTATGGCTACACCTTC.

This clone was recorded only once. CDR3: CASSFTLGTGELFF. The CDR3 nucleotides are TGTGCCAGCAGCTTTACCTTGGGAACCGGGGAGCTGTTTTTT. J is TRBJ2-2 and V is TRBV7-9; D is ambiguous. CDR1 is SEHNR, CDR2 FQNEAQ, per germline (reference sequence). The V and J ends lost 3 bases and 5 bases respectively, with 10 bases between them. The CDR3 length is 14 residues.

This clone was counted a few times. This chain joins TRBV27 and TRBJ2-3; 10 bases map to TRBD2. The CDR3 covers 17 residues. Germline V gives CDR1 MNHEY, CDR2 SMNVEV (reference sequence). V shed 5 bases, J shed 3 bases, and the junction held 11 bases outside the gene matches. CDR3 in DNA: TGTGCCAGCAGTAATAGCGGGAGGTCCCCTAGGACAGATACGCAGTATTTT. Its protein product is CASSNSGRSPRTDTQYF.

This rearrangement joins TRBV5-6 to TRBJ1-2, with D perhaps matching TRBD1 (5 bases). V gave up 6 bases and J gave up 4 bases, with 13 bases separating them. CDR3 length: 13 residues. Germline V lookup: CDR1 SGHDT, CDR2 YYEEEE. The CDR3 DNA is TGTGCCAGCAATTCAATGACAGTCTATGGCTACACCTTC. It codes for CASNSMTVYGYTF.

The CDR3 region has the DNA TGTGCCAGCAGCTTGTTAGGCATTCAGTACTTC. Translated: CASSLLGIQYF. The chain is built from TRBV5-6 and TRBJ2-4; D is undetermined. This CDR3 region has 11 residues. Germline V gives CDR1 SGHDT, CDR2 YYEEEE. Trimming took off 1 base at V and 9 bases at J, with 5 bases between the two ends. The entire variable domain, with the rest obtained from reference TRBV5-6 and TRBJ2-4, is as follows: DAGVTQSPTHLIKTRGQQVTLRCSPKSGHDTVSWYQQALGQGPQFIFQYYEEEERQRGNFPDRFSGHQFPNYSSELNVNALLLGDSALYLCASSLLGIQYFGAGTRLSVL.

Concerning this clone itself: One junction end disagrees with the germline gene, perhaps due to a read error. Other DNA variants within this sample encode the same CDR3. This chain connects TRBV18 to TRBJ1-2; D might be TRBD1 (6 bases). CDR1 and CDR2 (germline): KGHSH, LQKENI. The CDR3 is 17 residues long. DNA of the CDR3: TGTGCTAGCTCTAATAAGGAGGCACAGGGCCGTAACTATGGCTACACCTTC. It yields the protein CASSNKEAQGRNYGYTF. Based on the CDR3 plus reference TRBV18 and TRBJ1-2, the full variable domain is NAGVMQNPRHLVRRRGQEARLRCSPMKGHSHVYWYRQLPEEGLKFMVYLQKENIIDESGMPKERFSAEFPKEGPSILRIQQVVRGDSAAYFCASSNKEAQGRNYGYTFGSGTRLTVV.

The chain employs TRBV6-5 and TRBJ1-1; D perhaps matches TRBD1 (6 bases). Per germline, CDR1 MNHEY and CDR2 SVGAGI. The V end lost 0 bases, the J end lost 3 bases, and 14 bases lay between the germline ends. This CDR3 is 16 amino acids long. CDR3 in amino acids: CASSYSTGGGHTEAFF. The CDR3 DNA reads TGTGCCAGCAGTTACTCGACAGGTGGCGGGCACACTGAAGCTTTCTTT.

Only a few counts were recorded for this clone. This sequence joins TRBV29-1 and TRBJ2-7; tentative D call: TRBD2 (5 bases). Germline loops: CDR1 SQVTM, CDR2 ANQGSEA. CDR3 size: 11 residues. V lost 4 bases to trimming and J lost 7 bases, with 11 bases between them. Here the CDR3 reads CSVAGSREQYF. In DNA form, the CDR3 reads TGCAGCGTTGCGGGGTCGAGAGAGCAGTACTTC.

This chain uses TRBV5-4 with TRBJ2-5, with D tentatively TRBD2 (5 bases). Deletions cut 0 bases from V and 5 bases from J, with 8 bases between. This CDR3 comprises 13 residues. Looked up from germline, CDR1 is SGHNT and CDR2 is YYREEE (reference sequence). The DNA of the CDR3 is TGTGCCAGCAGCTTGGGAACGGGGGAGACCCAGTACTTC. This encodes CASSLGTGETQYF. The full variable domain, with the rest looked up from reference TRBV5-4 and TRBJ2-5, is ETGVTQSPTHLIKTRGQQVTLRCSSQSGHNTVSWYQQALGQGPQFIFQYYREEENGRGNFPPRFSGLQFPNYSSELNVNALELDDSALYLCASSLGTGETQYFGPGTRLLVL.

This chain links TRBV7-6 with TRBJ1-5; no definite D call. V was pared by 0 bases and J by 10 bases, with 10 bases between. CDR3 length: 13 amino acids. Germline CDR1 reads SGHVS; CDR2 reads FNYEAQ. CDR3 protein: CASSLAIGGPQHF. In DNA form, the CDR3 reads TGTGCCAGCAGCTTAGCGATAGGAGGTCCCCAGCATTTT.

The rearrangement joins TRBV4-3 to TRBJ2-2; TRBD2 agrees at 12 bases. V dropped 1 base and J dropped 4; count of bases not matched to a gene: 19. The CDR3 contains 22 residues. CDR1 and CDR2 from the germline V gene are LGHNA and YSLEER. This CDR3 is CASSQGRWVALAGGPGTGELFF. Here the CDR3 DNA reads TGCGCCAGCAGCCAAGGACGATGGGTCGCCCTAGCGGGAGGGCCAGGCACCGGGGAGCTGTTTTTT.

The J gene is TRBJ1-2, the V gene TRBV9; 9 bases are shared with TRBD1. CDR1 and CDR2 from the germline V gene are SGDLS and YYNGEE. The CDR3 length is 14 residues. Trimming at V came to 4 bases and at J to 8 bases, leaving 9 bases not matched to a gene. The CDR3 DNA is TGTGCCAGCAGCAAATATGGGACAGGGCGCGGCTACACCTTC. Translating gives CASSKYGTGRGYTF.

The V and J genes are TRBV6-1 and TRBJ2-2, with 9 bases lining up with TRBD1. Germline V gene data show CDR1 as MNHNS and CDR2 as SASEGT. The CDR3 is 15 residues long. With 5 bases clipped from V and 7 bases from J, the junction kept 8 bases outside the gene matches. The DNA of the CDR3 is TGTGCCAGCAGTCCCCGGGACAGGGTTATCGGGGAGCTGTTTTTT. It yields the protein CASSPRDRVIGELFF.

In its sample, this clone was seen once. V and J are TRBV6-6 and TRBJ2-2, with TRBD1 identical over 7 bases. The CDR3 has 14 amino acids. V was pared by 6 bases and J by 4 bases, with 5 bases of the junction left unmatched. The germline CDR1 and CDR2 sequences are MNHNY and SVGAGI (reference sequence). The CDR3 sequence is CASRETGATGELFF. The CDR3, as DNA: TGTGCCAGCAGGGAAACAGGGGCCACCGGGGAGCTGTTTTTT.

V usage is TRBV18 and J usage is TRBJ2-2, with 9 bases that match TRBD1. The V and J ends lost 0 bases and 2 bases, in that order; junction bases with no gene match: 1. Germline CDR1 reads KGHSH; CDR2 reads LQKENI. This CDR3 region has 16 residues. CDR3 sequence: CASSPPGQGNTGELFF. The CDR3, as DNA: TGTGCCAGCTCACCACCGGGACAGGGTAACACCGGGGAGCTGTTTTTT.

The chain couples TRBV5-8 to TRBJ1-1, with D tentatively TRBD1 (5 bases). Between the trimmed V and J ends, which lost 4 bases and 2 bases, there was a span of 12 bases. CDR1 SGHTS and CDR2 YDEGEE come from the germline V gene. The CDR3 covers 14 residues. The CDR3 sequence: CASSRGPSNTEAFF. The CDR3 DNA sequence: TGTGCCAGCAGCCGGGGACCCAGCAACACTGAAGCTTTCTTT.

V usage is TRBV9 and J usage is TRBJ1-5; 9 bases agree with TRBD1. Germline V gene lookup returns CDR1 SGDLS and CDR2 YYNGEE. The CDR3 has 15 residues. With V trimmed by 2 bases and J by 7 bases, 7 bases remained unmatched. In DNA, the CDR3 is TGTGCCAGCAGCGTGTCCGACAGGGGGGAGCAGCCCCAGCATTTT. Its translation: CASSVSDRGEQPQHF.

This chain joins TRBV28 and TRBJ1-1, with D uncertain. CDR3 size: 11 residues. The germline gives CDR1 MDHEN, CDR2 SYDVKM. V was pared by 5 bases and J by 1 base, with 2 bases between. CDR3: CASSPNTEAFF. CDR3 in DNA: TGTGCCAGCAGTCCGAACACTGAAGCTTTCTTT.

CDR3 bases: TGCAGTACAAAAGGACCTGAAGCTTTCTTT. It translates to CSTKGPEAFF. The rearrangement uses TRBV20-1 and TRBJ1-1; no firm D call. CDR3 length equals 10 residues. CDR1 DFQATT and CDR2 SNEGSKA come from the germline V gene (reference sequence). The V end was cut by 8 bases, the J end by 6 bases, with 10 bases between.

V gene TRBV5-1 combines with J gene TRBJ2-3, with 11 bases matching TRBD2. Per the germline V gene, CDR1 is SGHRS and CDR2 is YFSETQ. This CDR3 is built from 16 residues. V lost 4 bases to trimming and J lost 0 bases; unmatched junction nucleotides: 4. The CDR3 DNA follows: TGCGCCAGCAGCCCCTTAGCGGGGGGGAGCACAGATACGCAGTATTTT. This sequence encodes CASSPLAGGSTDTQYF.

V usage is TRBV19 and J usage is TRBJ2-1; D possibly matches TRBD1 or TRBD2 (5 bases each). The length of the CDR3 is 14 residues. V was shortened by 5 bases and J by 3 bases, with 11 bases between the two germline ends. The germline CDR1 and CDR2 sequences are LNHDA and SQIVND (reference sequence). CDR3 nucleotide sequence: TGTGCCAGTAGTTCGCAGGGAGTCTACAATGAGCAGTTCTTC. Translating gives CASSSQGVYNEQFF.

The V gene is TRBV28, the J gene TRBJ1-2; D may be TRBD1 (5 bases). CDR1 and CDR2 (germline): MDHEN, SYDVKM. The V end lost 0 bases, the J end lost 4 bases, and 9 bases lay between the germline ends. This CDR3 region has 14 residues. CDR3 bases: TGTGCCAGCAGTTTATGGGACGACAGCTATGGCTACACCTTC. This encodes CASSLWDDSYGYTF.

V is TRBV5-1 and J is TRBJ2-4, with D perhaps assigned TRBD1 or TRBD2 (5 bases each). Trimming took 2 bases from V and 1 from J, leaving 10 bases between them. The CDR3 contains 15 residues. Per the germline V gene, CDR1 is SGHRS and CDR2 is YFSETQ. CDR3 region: CASSFGAGAKNIQYF. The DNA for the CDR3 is TGCGCCAGCAGCTTCGGGGCAGGCGCCAAAAACATTCAGTACTTC.

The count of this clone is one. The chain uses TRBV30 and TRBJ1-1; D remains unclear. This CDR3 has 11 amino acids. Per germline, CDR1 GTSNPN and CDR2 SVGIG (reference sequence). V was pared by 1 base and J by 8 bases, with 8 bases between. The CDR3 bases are TGTGCCTGGAGTGCGGGCGGCGAAGCTTTCTTT. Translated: CAWSAGGEAFF. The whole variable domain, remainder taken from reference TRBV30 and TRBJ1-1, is SQTIHQWPATLVQPVGSPLSLECTVEGTSNPNLYWYRQAAGRGLQLLFYSVGIGQISSEVPQNLSASRPQDRQFILSSKKLLLSDSGFYLCAWSAGGEAFFGQGTRLTVV.

CDR3 region: CAWTGTLTEETQYF. CDR3 coding DNA: TGTGCCTGGACGGGGACACTCACCGAAGAGACCCAGTACTTC. V usage is TRBV30 and J usage is TRBJ2-5, with a weak D call TRBD1 (6 bases). The CDR3 contains 14 residues. Germline CDR1 is GTSNPN and CDR2 is SVGIG (reference sequence). The V gene lost 4 bases and the J gene lost 3 bases, with 15 bases spanning the gap. The whole variable domain, filled in from reference TRBV30 and TRBJ2-5, reads SQTIHQWPATLVQPVGSPLSLECTVEGTSNPNLYWYRQAAGRGLQLLFYSVGIGQISSEVPQNLSASRPQDRQFILSSKKLLLSDSGFYLCAWTGTLTEETQYFGPGTRLLVL.